Following are 8 T cell receptor beta chains from one sample sequenced in a study of T cell repertoires in cytomegalovirus infection. Each CDR3 protein gets one entry after TCRdb re-called the reads with MiXCR. This table holds approximately 180,000 distinct CDR3 sequences, about a tenth found once. The sequenced sample consisted of PBMCs. These receptors were obtained from a human donor in good health (CMV status not recorded). Some clones in this sample may be carry-over from other donors' samples.

The gene calls are TRBV28 and TRBJ2-1; D is possibly TRBD2 (5 bases). The CDR3 has 16 residues. Per germline, CDR1 MDHEN and CDR2 SYDVKM. V lost 7 bases and J lost 0, with 16 bases in between. The CDR3 region is CASIPRRGTSYNEQFF. CDR3 nucleotides: TGTGCCAGCATTCCTCGTCGGGGAACCTCCTACAATGAGCAGTTCTTC.

The table lists this clonotype with many counts. The V and J genes are TRBV29-1 and TRBJ2-3; D may match TRBD1 or TRBD2 (6 bases each). Germline-derived CDR1 and CDR2 are SQVTM and ANQGSEA. The CDR3 runs to 15 residues. V was shortened by 4 bases and J by 1 base, with 15 bases between the two germline ends. CDR3 DNA: TGCAGCGTTGGTTGGGGGGCCGCCCGCACAGATACGCAGTATTTT. It is translated as CSVGWGAARTDTQYF.

This chain uses TRBV7-9 with TRBJ2-1; TRBD2 aligns across 16 bases. Germline V gene data show CDR1 as SEHNR and CDR2 as FQNEAQ (reference sequence). The CDR3 spans 20 residues. J gave up 3 bases and V 4 bases, and 12 bases lay outside the gene matches. CDR3 bases: TGTGCCAGCAGCTCTACGGGGGGACTAGCGGGAGGGCCCCTCTACAATGAGCAGTTCTTC. This sequence encodes CASSSTGGLAGGPLYNEQFF.

The chain joins TRBV27 to TRBJ2-5; weak D call: TRBD2 (7 bases). The CDR3 has 13 residues. The germline CDR1 and CDR2 sequences are MNHEY and SMNVEV (reference sequence). Trimming removed 8 bases at V and 3 bases at J, with 13 bases between. The CDR3 DNA reads TGTGCCAGCGGGGGGGCTGACGAAGAGACCCAGTACTTC. Translating it yields CASGGADEETQYF.

There are a few counts of this clonotype. The gene calls are TRBV29-1 and TRBJ2-1, with D possibly being TRBD1 (6 bases). Looked up from germline, CDR1 is SQVTM and CDR2 is ANQGSEA. The CDR3 contains 11 residues. The V end lost 4 bases, the J end lost 12 bases, and 13 bases lay between the germline ends. Here the CDR3 reads CSVGETGRQFF. DNA for the CDR3: TGCAGCGTTGGAGAAACAGGGAGGCAGTTCTTC.

Many counts were recorded for this clonotype. This chain connects TRBV19 to TRBJ2-2; D remains unclear. Germline V gene sequence: CDR1 LNHDA, CDR2 SQIVND (reference sequence). CDR3 length: 16 residues. The V end was cut by 4 bases, the J end by 2 bases, with 14 bases between. The CDR3 loop reads CASSTGTLTNTGELFF. CDR3 nucleotide sequence: TGTGCCAGTAGTACCGGTACCTTAACTAACACCGGGGAGCTGTTTTTT.

The chain recombines TRBV28 with TRBJ2-1; maybe TRBD1 (6 bases). Trimming removed 5 bases from V and 15 bases from J, with 23 bases in between. CDR1 is MDHEN and CDR2 is SYDVKM in the germline V gene. The CDR3 extends over 14 amino acids. CDR3 sequence: CASSPIGQNAFWFF. The CDR3, as DNA: TGTGCCAGCAGTCCAATCGGACAGAACGCTTTTTGGTTCTTC.

There are many counts of this clonotype. The chain links TRBV7-9 to TRBJ2-7; no firm D call. CDR1 SEHNR and CDR2 FQNEAQ come from the germline V gene (reference sequence). The CDR3 loop spans 12 amino acids. The V end was cut by 3 bases, the J end by 0 bases, with 3 bases between. The CDR3 coding sequence is TGTGCCAGCAGCTTGATCTCCTACGAGCAGTACTTC. Its translation: CASSLISYEQYF.